Shown below are 11 T cell receptor beta chains from a single sample sequenced in a study of CD8+CD57+ T cells in acquired aplastic anemia. TCR beta VDJ and CDR3 profiles were obtained from a genomic DNA template. TCRdb reprocessed the reads with MiXCR, giving one entry per CDR3 protein. The sample records 450,000 to 550,000 distinct CDR3 sequences, approximately 32% being singletons. Only patients with CD8+CD57+ cell expansion on flow cytometry were chosen for sequencing. The sequencing input was sorted CD4+, CD8+, or CD8+CD57+ T cells (not recorded which) from PBMCs. Receptors were obtained from a human donor with aplastic anemia.

With regard to this clonotype: A much larger clone lies a single base off, so this may be a read error. This chain joins TRBV2 and TRBJ1-1, with D perhaps TRBD1 (5 bases). The length of the CDR3 is 13 residues. Looked up from germline, CDR1 is SNHLY and CDR2 is FYNNEI. CDR3 loop: CASKRGMNAEAFF. CDR3 coding DNA: TGTGCCAGCAAAAGGGGAATGAACGCTGAAGCTTTCTTT.

This clonotype has just a few counts. This chain connects TRBV28 to TRBJ1-6, with D possibly matching TRBD1 (6 bases). In germline, CDR1 is MDHEN, CDR2 SYDVKM. V was clipped by 8 bases and J by 8 bases, with 13 bases between them. The CDR3 runs to 13 residues. Here the CDR3 reads CASLQDRYSPLHF. CDR3 DNA: TGTGCCAGCCTTCAGGACAGATATTCACCCCTCCACTTT.

This clonotype was recorded many times. The CDR3 sequence is CSARDYQVEGYTF. In nucleotides, the CDR3 is TGCAGTGCTAGAGATTACCAGGTGGAAGGCTACACCTTC. V usage is TRBV20-1 and J usage is TRBJ1-2, with D unresolved. Germline V gives CDR1 DFQATT, CDR2 SNEGSKA (reference sequence). The V gene lost 0 bases and the J gene lost 8 bases, with 13 bases spanning the gap. The CDR3 runs 13 residues.

This clonotype has just a few counts. The chain couples TRBV6-1 to TRBJ2-7, with 8 bases identical to TRBD1. Germline V gene sequence: CDR1 MNHNS, CDR2 SASEGT. This CDR3 comprises 14 residues. Trimming at V came to 5 bases and at J to 1 base, leaving 4 bases not matched to a gene. CDR3 residues: CASSRNRGSYEQYF. The CDR3, as DNA: TGTGCCAGCAGTAGGAACAGGGGGTCCTACGAGCAGTACTTC.

This clonotype was recorded many times. This chain links TRBV19 with TRBJ1-6, with 12 bases aligning to TRBD1. Looked up from germline, CDR1 is LNHDA and CDR2 is SQIVND (reference sequence). The junction had 7 bases not matched to a gene; V was cut back by 5 bases and J by 14 bases. The CDR3 has 14 residues. The chain's CDR3 is CASSGTGGSSALHF. DNA for the CDR3: TGTGCCAGTAGTGGGACAGGGGGCTCCTCGGCCCTCCACTTT.

This clonotype was observed at least ten times. This chain's CDR3 is CAISESLAGDSEQFF. CDR3 in DNA: TGTGCCATCAGTGAGTCTCTAGCGGGAGACAGTGAGCAGTTCTTC. The V gene is TRBV10-3, the J gene TRBJ2-1; 10 bases are a match to TRBD2. Germline loops: CDR1 ENHRY, CDR2 SYGVKD. Unmatched junction bases numbered 5, after V lost 0 bases and J lost 9 bases. The CDR3 spans 15 residues.

The count of this clonotype is one. The CDR3: CASSLDGRASGANVLTF. The CDR3 DNA sequence: TGTGCCAGCAGCTTAGACGGGAGGGCTTCCGGGGCCAACGTCCTGACTTTC. V and J are TRBV7-9 and TRBJ2-6; 8 positions agree with TRBD2. Germline V gene sequence: CDR1 SEHNR, CDR2 FQNEAQ (reference sequence). The CDR3 runs 17 residues. With V trimmed by 1 base and J by 4 bases, 6 bases remained unmatched.

This clonotype occurred a few times. The CDR3 nucleotides are TGTGCCAGCAGTGAAGCGCCTGGCAGCTCCTATAATTCACCCCTCCACTTT. Protein: CASSEAPGSSYNSPLHF. The J gene is TRBJ1-6, the V gene TRBV6-1, with D unresolved. In germline, CDR1 is MNHNS, CDR2 SASEGT. Trimming took off 0 bases at V and 0 bases at J, with 9 bases between the two ends. This CDR3 region has 17 residues.

This clonotype was observed a handful of times. The junction does not match germline at one end; this may be a read error. V usage is TRBV24-1 and J usage is TRBJ1-2; D may be TRBD1 (5 bases). The CDR3 consists of 16 residues. Looked up from germline, CDR1 is KGHDR and CDR2 is SFDVKD. CDR3 amino acids: CASSLMGREGNYGYTF. In DNA, the CDR3 is TGTGCCAGCAGTTTAATGGGACGTGAGGGAAACTATGGCTACACCTTC.

V gene TRBV9 combines with J gene TRBJ2-3; maybe TRBD1 (5 bases). CDR3 length: 13 residues. The germline V and J ends were trimmed by 0 bases and 7 bases, with 9 bases remaining between them. Germline CDR1 and CDR2: SGDLS and YYNGEE. As DNA, the CDR3 is TGTGCCAGCAGCGTAGCAGGGATTTATACGCAGTATTTT. Translation gives CASSVAGIYTQYF.

This rearrangement joins TRBV5-1 to TRBJ1-5, with TRBD1 matching 7 bases. Germline CDR1 SGHRS, CDR2 YFSETQ. This CDR3 contains 18 residues. V trimming: 1 base; J trimming: 1 base; junction bases outside the gene matches: 11. The CDR3 is CASSLPLNRGGSNQPQHF. CDR3 in DNA: TGCGCCAGCAGCTTGCCTCTCAACAGGGGCGGAAGCAATCAGCCCCAGCATTTT.